This TCR beta chain is drawn from a study of control samples from healthy donors and cancer patients. Sequencing used immunoSEQ multiplex PCR; TCRdb keeps in-frame clones, though not all of them. The sample holds 130,000 or so clones, around 90% seen once. This CDR3 is built from 14 residues. V gave up 2 bases and J gave up 6 bases, with 11 bases separating them. Germline CDR1 KGHSH, CDR2 LQKENI. The sequencing input was blood. The TCR sequence derives from a man over 45 in good health. This chain uses TRBV18 with TRBJ1-5, with D possibly TRBD1 on 5 matching bases. The CDR3 region is CASSPAGMGQPQHF. CDR3 DNA sequence: TGTGCCAGCTCACCAGCAGGGATGGGTCAGCCCCAGCATTTT. Filled out from reference TRBV18 and TRBJ1-5, the complete variable domain reads NAGVMQNPRHLVRRRGQEARLRCSPMKGHSHVYWYRQLPEEGLKFMVYLQKENIIDESGMPKERFSAEFPKEGPSILRIQQVVRGDSAAYFCASSPAGMGQPQHFGDGTRLSIL.